These T cell receptor beta chains were read from a single sample in a study of blood T cells in healthy people across ages. TCRdb ran MiXCR on the 5' RACE reads and lists one entry per CDR3 protein. The sample consists of 1.5 million to 1.9 million distinct CDR3 sequences, 42% of them appearing once. Sequencing was performed on blood. All receptors derive from a woman younger than 30 in good health. Both conserved end residues are part of each CDR3. Fields, in order: V gene, clone size, CDR3 length, J gene, D gene, CDR3 protein, CDR3 DNA. D genes are given only for firm matches. Clone size, where shown, is once, few, many, or a class for clones that have expanded.

v_call: TRBV20-1
clone_size: NA
cdr3_length: 16
j_call: TRBJ2-7
d_call: TRBD1
cdr3_aa: CSARTFGQGANYEQYF
cdr3_nt: TGCAGTGCTCGCACATTTGGACAGGGGGCGAACTACGAGCAGTACTTC

v_call: TRBV5-6
clone_size: few
cdr3_length: 15
j_call: TRBJ2-7
d_call: NA
cdr3_aa: CASSLSPESAYEQYF
cdr3_nt: TGTGCCAGCAGCTTGTCCCCGGAATCAGCCTACGAGCAGTACTTC

v_call: TRBV27
clone_size: few
cdr3_length: 18
j_call: TRBJ1-4
d_call: NA
cdr3_aa: CASSPNSALSATNEKLFF
cdr3_nt: TGTGCCAGCAGTCCGAACTCGGCCCTTTCCGCAACTAATGAAAAACTGTTTTTT

v_call: TRBV7-2
clone_size: NA
cdr3_length: 14
j_call: TRBJ2-3
d_call: TRBD1
cdr3_aa: CASSAGQGHDTQYF
cdr3_nt: TGTGCCAGCAGCGCGGGACAGGGTCACGATACGCAGTATTTT

v_call: TRBV12-3/TRBV12-4
clone_size: NA
cdr3_length: 14
j_call: TRBJ2-7
d_call: NA
cdr3_aa: CASSPGTNPYEQYF
cdr3_nt: TGTGCCAGCAGCCCCGGGACAAACCCCTACGAGCAGTACTTC

v_call: TRBV20-1
clone_size: NA
cdr3_length: 16
j_call: TRBJ2-6
d_call: NA
cdr3_aa: CSASMAGTSGANVLTF
cdr3_nt: TGCAGTGCTAGCATGGCGGGGACCTCTGGGGCCAACGTCCTGACTTTC

v_call: TRBV12-3/TRBV12-4
clone_size: few
cdr3_length: 16
j_call: TRBJ2-3
d_call: NA
cdr3_aa: CASSLASHSSTDTQYF
cdr3_nt: TGTGCCAGCAGTTTAGCGAGTCATAGCAGCACAGATACGCAGTATTTT

v_call: TRBV20-1
clone_size: NA
cdr3_length: 13
j_call: TRBJ1-5
d_call: NA
cdr3_aa: CSAMTDSNQPQHF
cdr3_nt: TGCAGTGCTATGACAGATAGCAATCAGCCCCAGCATTTT

v_call: TRBV7-2
clone_size: NA
cdr3_length: 15
j_call: TRBJ1-2
d_call: NA
cdr3_aa: CASRIGQGSSYGYTF
cdr3_nt: TGTGCCAGCAGAATCGGGCAGGGGTCATCCTATGGCTACACCTTC

v_call: TRBV7-2
clone_size: few
cdr3_length: 20
j_call: TRBJ2-3
d_call: TRBD2
cdr3_aa: CASSWVVTTSGRALIDTQYF
cdr3_nt: TGTGCCAGCAGCTGGGTGGTTACGACTAGCGGGAGGGCCTTGATAGATACGCAGTATTTT

v_call: TRBV18
clone_size: NA
cdr3_length: 16
j_call: TRBJ2-5
d_call: TRBD2
cdr3_aa: CASSPIPGTRKETQYF
cdr3_nt: TGTGCCAGCTCACCGATCCCCGGGACTAGAAAAGAGACCCAGTACTTC

v_call: TRBV2
clone_size: NA
cdr3_length: 15
j_call: TRBJ2-7
d_call: NA
cdr3_aa: CASSEGSGVSYEQYF
cdr3_nt: TGTGCCAGCAGTGAAGGGTCAGGGGTTTCCTACGAGCAGTACTTC

v_call: TRBV5-1
clone_size: NA
cdr3_length: 15
j_call: TRBJ2-3
d_call: NA
cdr3_aa: CASSLVEGSADTQYF
cdr3_nt: TGCGCCAGCAGCTTGGTTGAGGGGAGCGCAGATACGCAGTATTTT

v_call: TRBV6-6
clone_size: few
cdr3_length: 13
j_call: TRBJ1-5
d_call: TRBD1
cdr3_aa: CASIGQGNQPQHF
cdr3_nt: TGTGCCAGCATAGGACAGGGGAATCAGCCCCAGCATTTT

v_call: TRBV27
clone_size: NA
cdr3_length: 14
j_call: TRBJ1-4
d_call: NA
cdr3_aa: CASSAHQLGEKLFF
cdr3_nt: TGTGCCAGCAGTGCCCACCAGTTGGGTGAAAAACTGTTTTTT

v_call: TRBV2
clone_size: NA
cdr3_length: 14
j_call: TRBJ2-1
d_call: TRBD2
cdr3_aa: CASTGTSFNNEQFF
cdr3_nt: TGTGCAAGCACTGGGACTAGTTTTAACAATGAGCAGTTCTTC

v_call: TRBV20-1
clone_size: NA
cdr3_length: 13
j_call: TRBJ1-4
d_call: NA
cdr3_aa: CSAREGAGEKLFF
cdr3_nt: TGCAGTGCTAGAGAAGGGGCTGGTGAAAAACTGTTTTTT

v_call: TRBV27
clone_size: NA
cdr3_length: 15
j_call: TRBJ1-1
d_call: TRBD1
cdr3_aa: CASSPRQGARAEAFF
cdr3_nt: TGTGCCAGCAGTCCCCGACAGGGGGCACGCGCTGAAGCTTTCTTT

v_call: TRBV4-2
clone_size: NA
cdr3_length: 15
j_call: TRBJ1-1
d_call: TRBD1
cdr3_aa: CASSPVGQGRAEAFF
cdr3_nt: TGTGCCAGCAGCCCGGTTGGACAGGGGAGGGCTGAAGCTTTCTTT

v_call: TRBV20-1
clone_size: NA
cdr3_length: 17
j_call: TRBJ2-5
d_call: TRBD2
cdr3_aa: CSARDMIAGMCQETQYF
cdr3_nt: TGCAGTGCTAGAGATATGATAGCGGGGATGTGCCAAGAGACCCAGTACTTC

v_call: TRBV7-2
clone_size: few
cdr3_length: 15
j_call: TRBJ2-1
d_call: TRBD2
cdr3_aa: CASSFERGAYNEQFF
cdr3_nt: TGTGCCAGCAGCTTCGAGCGGGGGGCCTACAATGAGCAGTTCTTC

v_call: TRBV4-3
clone_size: NA
cdr3_length: 15
j_call: TRBJ2-3
d_call: NA
cdr3_aa: CASSQGERRTDTQYF
cdr3_nt: TGCGCCAGCAGCCAAGGGGAGCGGCGCACAGATACGCAGTATTTT

v_call: TRBV20-1
clone_size: NA
cdr3_length: 11
j_call: TRBJ2-3
d_call: NA
cdr3_aa: CSARYQEAQYF
cdr3_nt: TGCAGTGCTAGATACCAGGAGGCGCAGTATTTT

v_call: TRBV18
clone_size: few
cdr3_length: 17
j_call: TRBJ2-6
d_call: TRBD1
cdr3_aa: CASSPTGGVSGANVLTF
cdr3_nt: TGTGCCAGCTCACCAACAGGGGGCGTTTCCGGGGCCAACGTCCTGACTTTC

v_call: TRBV4-2
clone_size: NA
cdr3_length: 14
j_call: TRBJ2-5
d_call: NA
cdr3_aa: CASSQGGSPGAQYF
cdr3_nt: TGTGCCAGCAGCCAAGGCGGCAGCCCGGGGGCCCAGTACTTC

v_call: TRBV14
clone_size: NA
cdr3_length: 13
j_call: TRBJ2-5
d_call: NA
cdr3_aa: CASNNGAYNEQYF
cdr3_nt: TGTGCCAGCAATAACGGGGCTTACAATGAGCAGTACTTC

v_call: TRBV9
clone_size: few
cdr3_length: 17
j_call: TRBJ1-6
d_call: NA
cdr3_aa: CASSSRQLASYNSPLHF
cdr3_nt: TGTGCCAGCAGCTCGAGACAGCTTGCATCCTATAATTCACCCCTCCACTTT

v_call: TRBV6-5
clone_size: NA
cdr3_length: 16
j_call: TRBJ2-1
d_call: TRBD1
cdr3_aa: CASSPGQGATYNEQFF
cdr3_nt: TGTGCCAGCAGCCCGGGACAGGGGGCCACCTACAATGAGCAGTTCTTC

v_call: TRBV11-2
clone_size: NA
cdr3_length: 14
j_call: TRBJ1-6
d_call: NA
cdr3_aa: CASSLVSGGSPLHF
cdr3_nt: TGTGCCAGCAGCTTAGTTTCGGGTGGATCACCCCTCCACTTT

v_call: TRBV30
clone_size: NA
cdr3_length: 12
j_call: TRBJ2-1
d_call: NA
cdr3_aa: CAWSAGNNEQFF
cdr3_nt: TGTGCCTGGAGTGCAGGGAACAATGAGCAGTTCTTC

v_call: TRBV5-4
clone_size: NA
cdr3_length: 15
j_call: TRBJ2-7
d_call: TRBD2
cdr3_aa: CASSLTGTTSYEQYF
cdr3_nt: TGTGCCAGCAGCCTGACCGGGACTACATCCTACGAGCAGTACTTC

v_call: TRBV27
clone_size: few
cdr3_length: 13
j_call: TRBJ2-1
d_call: NA
cdr3_aa: CASSLEYYNEQFF
cdr3_nt: TGTGCCAGCAGCTTAGAGTACTACAATGAGCAGTTCTTC

v_call: TRBV24-1
clone_size: few
cdr3_length: 14
j_call: TRBJ2-7
d_call: TRBD1
cdr3_aa: CATSEPTGQVEQYF
cdr3_nt: TGTGCCACCAGTGAACCTACAGGACAGGTCGAGCAGTACTTC

v_call: TRBV6-1
clone_size: NA
cdr3_length: 15
j_call: TRBJ2-5
d_call: NA
cdr3_aa: CASSPLGTHQETQYF
cdr3_nt: TGTGCCAGCAGTCCTCTAGGGACACACCAAGAGACCCAGTACTTC

v_call: TRBV4-1
clone_size: NA
cdr3_length: 17
j_call: TRBJ2-1
d_call: TRBD2
cdr3_aa: CASSQDGTGLTYNEQFF
cdr3_nt: TGCGCCAGCAGCCAAGACGGGACGGGACTAACCTACAATGAGCAGTTCTTC

v_call: TRBV10-3
clone_size: NA
cdr3_length: 14
j_call: TRBJ2-7
d_call: TRBD1
cdr3_aa: CAINYKRDSHEQYF
cdr3_nt: TGTGCCATCAACTACAAGAGGGACAGCCACGAGCAGTACTTC

v_call: TRBV12-3/TRBV12-4
clone_size: NA
cdr3_length: 12
j_call: TRBJ1-2
d_call: TRBD1
cdr3_aa: CASKTGDYGYTF
cdr3_nt: TGTGCCAGCAAGACAGGGGACTATGGCTACACCTTC

v_call: TRBV11-2
clone_size: NA
cdr3_length: 16
j_call: TRBJ2-1
d_call: TRBD2
cdr3_aa: CASSSRAGGVYNEQFF
cdr3_nt: TGTGCCAGCAGCTCCCGAGCGGGAGGGGTCTACAATGAGCAGTTCTTC

v_call: TRBV20-1
clone_size: many
cdr3_length: 12
j_call: TRBJ2-7
d_call: TRBD1
cdr3_aa: CSAGTGVYEQYF
cdr3_nt: TGCAGTGCTGGGACAGGTGTATACGAGCAGTACTTC

v_call: TRBV7-9
clone_size: NA
cdr3_length: 17
j_call: TRBJ2-1
d_call: TRBD2
cdr3_aa: CASSSRGTGGPSYEQFF
cdr3_nt: TGTGCCAGCAGCTCGCGAGGTACGGGAGGGCCATCGTATGAGCAGTTCTTC

v_call: TRBV7-9
clone_size: NA
cdr3_length: 14
j_call: TRBJ2-4
d_call: NA
cdr3_aa: CASSSDGSYYGQYF
cdr3_nt: TGTGCCAGCAGCTCTGACGGCAGCTACTACGGGCAGTACTTC

v_call: TRBV20-1
clone_size: NA
cdr3_length: 15
j_call: TRBJ2-7
d_call: TRBD2
cdr3_aa: CSAKRTSGFSYEQYF
cdr3_nt: TGCAGTGCCAAACGGACTAGCGGGTTCTCCTACGAGCAGTACTTC

v_call: TRBV7-2
clone_size: many
cdr3_length: 17
j_call: TRBJ2-1
d_call: TRBD2
cdr3_aa: CASSFRGAGEQYNEQFF
cdr3_nt: TGTGCCAGCAGCTTCCGGGGAGCGGGGGAGCAATACAATGAGCAGTTCTTC

v_call: TRBV24-1
clone_size: NA
cdr3_length: 12
j_call: TRBJ2-7
d_call: NA
cdr3_aa: CATSDGVNEQYF
cdr3_nt: TGTGCCACCAGTGATGGGGTCAATGAGCAGTACTTC

v_call: TRBV7-2
clone_size: NA
cdr3_length: 16
j_call: TRBJ2-3
d_call: TRBD2
cdr3_aa: CASSLGDGGSTDTQYF
cdr3_nt: TGTGCCAGCAGCTTAGGGGACGGGGGGAGCACAGATACGCAGTATTTT

v_call: TRBV10-3
clone_size: NA
cdr3_length: 15
j_call: TRBJ2-4
d_call: NA
cdr3_aa: CAISEPRGQLREQYF
cdr3_nt: TGTGCCATCAGTGAACCAAGGGGACAGCTTCGGGAGCAGTACTTC

v_call: TRBV12-3/TRBV12-4
clone_size: NA
cdr3_length: 15
j_call: TRBJ2-7
d_call: NA
cdr3_aa: CASSPRDTLPYEQYF
cdr3_nt: TGTGCCAGCAGTCCTAGGGATACTCTACCCTACGAGCAGTACTTC

v_call: TRBV12-3/TRBV12-4
clone_size: NA
cdr3_length: 15
j_call: TRBJ2-7
d_call: NA
cdr3_aa: CASSFQGPLSSEQYF
cdr3_nt: TGTGCCAGCAGTTTCCAGGGGCCACTTTCTAGTGAGCAGTACTTC

v_call: TRBV28
clone_size: NA
cdr3_length: 15
j_call: TRBJ2-7
d_call: TRBD1
cdr3_aa: CASSLWTGGSVEQYF
cdr3_nt: TGTGCCAGCAGTTTATGGACAGGGGGATCAGTCGAGCAGTACTTC

v_call: TRBV12-3/TRBV12-4
clone_size: NA
cdr3_length: 17
j_call: TRBJ1-4
d_call: NA
cdr3_aa: CASSHPTALATNEKLFF
cdr3_nt: TGTGCCAGCAGTCACCCGACTGCGCTGGCAACTAATGAAAAACTGTTTTTT

v_call: TRBV4-3
clone_size: NA
cdr3_length: 17
j_call: TRBJ1-6
d_call: TRBD1
cdr3_aa: CASSQRQGRSYNSPLHF
cdr3_nt: TGCGCCAGCAGCCAGAGACAGGGAAGGTCCTATAATTCACCCCTCCACTTT

v_call: TRBV7-9
clone_size: NA
cdr3_length: 13
j_call: TRBJ2-1
d_call: NA
cdr3_aa: CASSLPPGGEQFF
cdr3_nt: TGTGCCAGCAGCTTACCGCCGGGCGGTGAGCAGTTCTTC

v_call: TRBV6-1
clone_size: few
cdr3_length: 14
j_call: TRBJ1-2
d_call: NA
cdr3_aa: CASSEARANYGYTF
cdr3_nt: TGTGCCAGCAGTGAAGCGCGGGCGAACTATGGCTACACCTTC

v_call: TRBV5-5
clone_size: NA
cdr3_length: 16
j_call: TRBJ1-3
d_call: NA
cdr3_aa: CASSAWTGIPGSTIYF
cdr3_nt: TGTGCCAGCAGCGCCTGGACGGGCATTCCTGGAAGCACCATATATTTT